This is a list of T cell receptor beta chains from one sample in a study of blood T cell repertoires in COVID-19. Produced via immunoSEQ multiplex PCR; TCRdb's table is partial and in-frame only. The sample lists about 200,000 clones, 87% occurring once. The source material was PBMCs or T cells enriched from blood (not recorded which). These receptors were obtained from a woman aged 30 to 39 who had recovered from COVID-19. CDR3s include the opening cysteine and the closing phenylalanine or tryptophan. A D gene is named only where the DNA matches it firmly. Size values are once, few and many counts, or a class for expanded clones, and some rows have none.

D gene: .
V gene: TRBV19
J gene: TRBJ1-1
clone size: .
CDR3 protein: CASRVIRRENTEAFF
CDR3 DNA: TGTGCCAGTAGGGTCATTCGGAGAGAGAACACTGAAGCTTTCTTT

D gene: TRBD1
V gene: TRBV7-3
J gene: TRBJ1-1
clone size: .
CDR3 protein: CASSDPRQGRAFF
CDR3 DNA: TGTGCCAGCAGCGACCCCCGACAGGGTAGAGCTTTCTTT

D gene: .
V gene: TRBV4-3
J gene: TRBJ1-1
clone size: few
CDR3 protein: CASSQAKANTEAFF
CDR3 DNA: TGCGCCAGCAGCCAAGCGAAAGCGAACACTGAAGCTTTCTTT

D gene: .
V gene: TRBV6-5
J gene: TRBJ1-5
clone size: once
CDR3 protein: CASSYLAGFNQPQHF
CDR3 DNA: TGTGCCAGCAGTTACCTGGCAGGATTCAATCAGCCCCAGCATTTT

D gene: TRBD2
V gene: TRBV30
J gene: TRBJ2-1
clone size: few
CDR3 protein: CAWSAGLANNEQFF
CDR3 DNA: TGTGCCTGGAGTGCGGGACTAGCAAACAATGAGCAGTTCTTC

D gene: TRBD1
V gene: TRBV18
J gene: TRBJ2-1
clone size: .
CDR3 protein: CASSPDRVNEQFF
CDR3 DNA: TGTGCCAGCTCACCAGACAGGGTGAATGAGCAGTTCTTC

D gene: .
V gene: TRBV6-6
J gene: TRBJ1-2
clone size: .
CDR3 protein: CASNYNGYTF
CDR3 DNA: TGTGCCAGCAACTATAATGGCTACACCTTC

D gene: TRBD1
V gene: TRBV27
J gene: TRBJ1-1
clone size: .
CDR3 protein: CASSFSQGGTEAFF
CDR3 DNA: TGTGCCAGCAGTTTCTCGCAGGGGGGCACTGAAGCTTTCTTT

D gene: TRBD1
V gene: TRBV15
J gene: TRBJ2-2
clone size: .
CDR3 protein: CATSRYRDSANTGELFF
CDR3 DNA: TGTGCCACCAGCAGATACCGGGACAGCGCGAACACCGGGGAGCTGTTTTTT

D gene: .
V gene: TRBV7-9
J gene: TRBJ1-2
clone size: .
CDR3 protein: CASSRGGTTVYGYTF
CDR3 DNA: TGTGCCAGCAGCAGGGGGGGCACCACGGTCTATGGCTACACCTTC

D gene: TRBD1
V gene: TRBV4-3
J gene: TRBJ1-6
clone size: .
CDR3 protein: CASSRDRGHSPLHF
CDR3 DNA: TGCGCCAGCAGCCGCGACAGGGGTCATTCACCCCTCCACTTT

D gene: TRBD1
V gene: TRBV13
J gene: TRBJ2-2
clone size: few
CDR3 protein: CASSLQGGDTGELFF
CDR3 DNA: TGTGCCAGCAGCCTACAGGGGGGCGACACCGGGGAGCTGTTTTTT

D gene: TRBD1
V gene: TRBV7-8
J gene: TRBJ1-5
clone size: .
CDR3 protein: CASSNTGGFGNQPQHF
CDR3 DNA: TGTGCCAGCAGCAATACAGGGGGCTTTGGCAATCAGCCCCAGCATTTT

D gene: .
V gene: TRBV11-3
J gene: TRBJ2-3
clone size: once
CDR3 protein: CASSLSAITDTQYF
CDR3 DNA: TGTGCCAGCAGCTTATCCGCGATCACAGATACGCAGTATTTT

D gene: .
V gene: TRBV5-6
J gene: TRBJ2-5
clone size: once
CDR3 protein: CASSPGSEQETQYF
CDR3 DNA: TGTGCCAGCAGCCCCGGGAGCGAGCAAGAGACCCAGTACTTC

D gene: .
V gene: TRBV24-1
J gene: TRBJ2-3
clone size: .
CDR3 protein: CATSDAQRRTDTQYF
CDR3 DNA: TGTGCCACCAGTGATGCCCAGCGCCGCACAGATACGCAGTATTTT

D gene: TRBD2
V gene: TRBV5-1
J gene: TRBJ2-1
clone size: .
CDR3 protein: CASSPSSGSRGEQFF
CDR3 DNA: TGCGCCAGCAGCCCCTCTAGCGGGAGTAGAGGTGAGCAGTTCTTC

D gene: TRBD2
V gene: TRBV7-2
J gene: TRBJ2-3
clone size: .
CDR3 protein: CASSLVGTSGVTDTQYF
CDR3 DNA: TGTGCCAGCAGCTTAGTTGGAACTAGCGGGGTCACAGATACGCAGTATTTT

D gene: .
V gene: TRBV30
J gene: TRBJ1-2
clone size: .
CDR3 protein: CAWREWTAYGYTF
CDR3 DNA: TGTGCCTGGAGGGAATGGACAGCCTATGGCTACACCTTC

D gene: .
V gene: TRBV3-1/TRBV3-2
J gene: TRBJ1-3
clone size: .
CDR3 protein: CASSRDAGGNTIYF
CDR3 DNA: TGTGCCAGCAGCCGGGACGCCGGAGGGAACACCATATATTTT

D gene: TRBD2
V gene: TRBV7-2
J gene: TRBJ2-3
clone size: .
CDR3 protein: CASSSRVLAALSTDTQYF
CDR3 DNA: TGTGCCAGCAGTTCAAGGGTGCTAGCGGCCCTGAGCACAGATACGCAGTATTTT

D gene: TRBD1
V gene: TRBV15
J gene: TRBJ2-7
clone size: .
CDR3 protein: CATSRELGTEYEQYF
CDR3 DNA: TGTGCCACCAGCAGGGAACTGGGGACAGAGTACGAGCAGTACTTC

D gene: .
V gene: TRBV7-3
J gene: TRBJ1-2
clone size: .
CDR3 protein: CASSPSGVSYGYTF
CDR3 DNA: TGTGCCAGCAGCCCCTCGGGAGTAAGCTATGGCTACACCTTC

D gene: TRBD1
V gene: TRBV24-1
J gene: TRBJ2-7
clone size: .
CDR3 protein: CATSDPSGTGKYEQYF
CDR3 DNA: TGTGCCACCAGTGATCCCTCGGGGACAGGGAAATACGAGCAGTACTTC

D gene: TRBD1
V gene: TRBV30
J gene: TRBJ1-2
clone size: .
CDR3 protein: CAWKGRDRGPRSYGYTF
CDR3 DNA: TGTGCCTGGAAGGGTCGGGACAGGGGGCCCCGGAGCTATGGCTACACCTTC

D gene: .
V gene: TRBV5-4
J gene: TRBJ2-7
clone size: .
CDR3 protein: CASSLGPRVAAQF
CDR3 DNA: TGTGCCAGCAGCTTGGGGCCTAGGGTAGCGGCTCAGTTC

D gene: TRBD1
V gene: TRBV5-1
J gene: TRBJ1-2
clone size: .
CDR3 protein: CASSLDRGNSNYGYTF
CDR3 DNA: TGCGCCAGCAGCTTGGACAGGGGTAATTCTAACTATGGCTACACCTTC

D gene: TRBD1
V gene: TRBV6-2/TRBV6-3
J gene: TRBJ1-2
clone size: .
CDR3 protein: CASSSSTGGIIWDYGYTF
CDR3 DNA: TGTGCCAGCAGTTCCTCCACAGGGGGCATTATCTGGGACTATGGCTACACCTTC

D gene: TRBD1
V gene: TRBV7-2
J gene: TRBJ2-5
clone size: .
CDR3 protein: CASSSQQGYRETQYF
CDR3 DNA: TGTGCCAGCAGCTCCCAACAGGGGTACAGAGAGACCCAGTACTTC

D gene: .
V gene: TRBV30
J gene: TRBJ1-4
clone size: .
CDR3 protein: CAWSRGHGSNEKLFF
CDR3 DNA: TGTGCCTGGAGTCGAGGGCACGGCTCTAATGAAAAACTGTTTTTT

D gene: TRBD1
V gene: TRBV9
J gene: TRBJ1-6
clone size: .
CDR3 protein: CASRGDSYNSPLHF
CDR3 DNA: TGTGCCAGCAGAGGGGACAGCTATAATTCACCCCTCCACTTT

D gene: TRBD1
V gene: TRBV7-9
J gene: TRBJ1-5
clone size: .
CDR3 protein: CASSLGAGGLDSNQPQHF
CDR3 DNA: TGTGCCAGCAGCTTAGGGGCAGGGGGCCTGGATAGCAATCAGCCCCAGCATTTT

D gene: TRBD1
V gene: TRBV7-2
J gene: TRBJ2-4
clone size: once
CDR3 protein: CASSLGDRDRNIQYF
CDR3 DNA: TGTGCCAGCAGCTTAGGGGACAGGGATCGGAACATTCAGTACTTC

D gene: .
V gene: TRBV5-4
J gene: TRBJ1-2
clone size: .
CDR3 protein: CASSLGGLAGAGYTF
CDR3 DNA: TGTGCCAGCAGCTTGGGCGGGTTGGCAGGGGCCGGCTACACCTTC

D gene: TRBD1
V gene: TRBV10-3
J gene: TRBJ1-1
clone size: .
CDR3 protein: CAPRGAAVTEAFF
CDR3 DNA: TGTGCCCCCAGGGGGGCTGCCGTCACTGAAGCTTTCTTT

D gene: .
V gene: TRBV19
J gene: TRBJ2-5
clone size: .
CDR3 protein: CASSNARSYRGETQYF
CDR3 DNA: TGTGCCAGTAGTAACGCCAGATCCTATCGGGGGGAGACCCAGTACTTC

D gene: .
V gene: TRBV11-2
J gene: TRBJ2-3
clone size: .
CDR3 protein: CASGTEGSTQYF
CDR3 DNA: TGTGCCAGCGGAACGGAGGGATCTACGCAGTATTTT

D gene: .
V gene: TRBV9
J gene: TRBJ1-1
clone size: .
CDR3 protein: CASSAAGNTEAFF
CDR3 DNA: TGTGCCAGCAGCGCCGCGGGGAACACTGAAGCTTTCTTT

D gene: .
V gene: TRBV2
J gene: TRBJ1-3
clone size: .
CDR3 protein: CASRRGIHDPGNTIYF
CDR3 DNA: TGTGCCAGCAGACGAGGGATCCATGACCCTGGAAACACCATATATTTT

D gene: TRBD1
V gene: TRBV19
J gene: TRBJ1-1
clone size: .
CDR3 protein: CASSIGRDRGVNTEAFF
CDR3 DNA: TGTGCCAGTAGTATAGGGCGGGACAGGGGGGTGAACACTGAAGCTTTCTTT

D gene: .
V gene: TRBV4-3
J gene: TRBJ1-3
clone size: .
CDR3 protein: CASSQEMGGGQNTIYF
CDR3 DNA: TGCGCCAGCAGCCAAGAGATGGGGGGGGGCCAGAACACCATATATTTT

D gene: .
V gene: TRBV19
J gene: TRBJ1-6
clone size: few
CDR3 protein: CASSTRGQGKMFPKSSYNSPLHF
CDR3 DNA: TGTGCCAGTAGTACCCGAGGCCAGGGGAAGATGTTCCCGAAAAGCTCCTATAATTCACCCCTCCACTTT

D gene: TRBD1
V gene: TRBV6-5
J gene: TRBJ2-7
clone size: .
CDR3 protein: CASKTSGTGPYEQYF
CDR3 DNA: TGTGCCAGCAAAACTTCCGGGACAGGGCCCTACGAGCAGTACTTC

D gene: .
V gene: TRBV9
J gene: TRBJ1-2
clone size: once
CDR3 protein: CASSALSPGYTF
CDR3 DNA: TGTGCCAGCAGCGCCTTATCCCCTGGCTACACCTTC

D gene: TRBD1
V gene: TRBV18
J gene: TRBJ2-4
clone size: .
CDR3 protein: CASSSTGTDLAKNIQYF
CDR3 DNA: TGTGCCAGCTCATCGACCGGGACAGACTTAGCCAAAAACATTCAGTACTTC

D gene: TRBD1
V gene: TRBV23-1
J gene: TRBJ2-7
clone size: .
CDR3 protein: CASSQGYPDRDSYEQYF
CDR3 DNA: TGCGCCAGCAGTCAGGGTTACCCGGACAGGGACTCCTACGAGCAGTACTTC

D gene: TRBD1
V gene: TRBV6-5
J gene: TRBJ2-3
clone size: .
CDR3 protein: CASQRQGADTQYF
CDR3 DNA: TGTGCCAGCCAAAGACAGGGGGCAGATACGCAGTATTTT

D gene: TRBD2
V gene: TRBV9
J gene: TRBJ2-3
clone size: .
CDR3 protein: CASSVSSGGASDTQYF
CDR3 DNA: TGTGCCAGCAGCGTATCAAGCGGGGGGGCGTCAGATACGCAGTATTTT

D gene: .
V gene: TRBV24-1
J gene: TRBJ1-1
clone size: .
CDR3 protein: CATSDFKGTEAFF
CDR3 DNA: TGTGCCACCAGTGATTTCAAGGGGACTGAAGCTTTCTTT

D gene: .
V gene: TRBV6-5
J gene: TRBJ1-1
clone size: few
CDR3 protein: CASSPGEMNTEAFF
CDR3 DNA: TGTGCCAGCAGTCCGGGAGAGATGAACACTGAAGCTTTCTTT

D gene: .
V gene: TRBV6-5
J gene: TRBJ2-1
clone size: .
CDR3 protein: CATKIGLFSYNEQFF
CDR3 DNA: TGTGCCACGAAAATAGGACTCTTCTCCTACAATGAGCAGTTCTTC

D gene: TRBD1
V gene: TRBV27
J gene: TRBJ1-6
clone size: .
CDR3 protein: CASTRTGGVGSPLHF
CDR3 DNA: TGTGCCAGCACCAGGACAGGGGGCGTAGGTTCACCCCTCCACTTT

D gene: TRBD1
V gene: TRBV5-8
J gene: TRBJ2-7
clone size: once
CDR3 protein: CASSRTGGGMAVLYEQYF
CDR3 DNA: TGTGCCAGCAGCAGGACAGGGGGGGGAATGGCTGTGTTATACGAGCAGTACTTC

D gene: .
V gene: TRBV27
J gene: TRBJ1-1
clone size: .
CDR3 protein: CASSRKVNTRWNTEAFF
CDR3 DNA: TGTGCCAGCAGCCGAAAAGTGAACACCCGATGGAACACTGAAGCTTTCTTT

D gene: .
V gene: TRBV30
J gene: TRBJ2-7
clone size: few
CDR3 protein: CAWKTGREAYEQYF
CDR3 DNA: TGTGCCTGGAAAACTGGCAGGGAAGCCTACGAGCAGTACTTC

D gene: .
V gene: TRBV7-9
J gene: TRBJ2-1
clone size: .
CDR3 protein: CASGGTGYNEQFF
CDR3 DNA: TGTGCCAGCGGAGGAACGGGCTACAATGAGCAGTTCTTC

D gene: TRBD1
V gene: TRBV2
J gene: TRBJ1-1
clone size: .
CDR3 protein: CASSPWTGGTEAFF
CDR3 DNA: TGTGCCAGCAGTCCCTGGACAGGGGGGACTGAAGCTTTCTTT

D gene: .
V gene: TRBV19
J gene: TRBJ1-1
clone size: .
CDR3 protein: CASSYFRTTEAFF
CDR3 DNA: TGTGCCAGTAGTTATTTTAGGACAACTGAAGCTTTCTTT

D gene: TRBD2
V gene: TRBV6-5
J gene: TRBJ2-3
clone size: .
CDR3 protein: CASKLLAGEADTQYF
CDR3 DNA: TGTGCCAGCAAATTACTAGCGGGGGAGGCAGATACGCAGTATTTT

D gene: .
V gene: TRBV3-1/TRBV3-2
J gene: TRBJ1-4
clone size: .
CDR3 protein: CASSRAHGSNEKLFF
CDR3 DNA: TGTGCCAGCAGCCGGGCTCACGGATCTAATGAAAAACTGTTTTTT